This T cell receptor (beta chain) was sequenced for a study of CD8 T cells in Susac syndrome. Random hexamers primed reverse transcription of 0.5 to 1 ug RNA. TCRdb called the immunoSEQ multiplex PCR reads again in MiXCR, with one record for every CDR3 protein. The sample has about 150,000 distinct CDR3 sequences; approximately 95% are singletons. The CD8+ and CD4+ T cells were negatively isolated, with the TEMRA cells enriched by FACS. V dropped 6 bases and J dropped 0 bases, with 15 bases sitting between them. Germline CDR1 reads SGHTA; CDR2 reads FQGNSA. This CDR3 has 16 amino acids. Source material: CD4+ T cells from PBMCs. This receptor was identified in a human donor with multiple sclerosis. This chain links TRBV7-2 with TRBJ2-1, with TRBD2 as a possible D gene (5 bases). In DNA form, the CDR3 reads TGTGCCAGCAGACCTAGAGCGGAAAGCTCCTACAATGAGCAGTTCTTC. It yields the protein CASRPRAESSYNEQFF.